This T cell receptor beta chain came from a study of T-cell memory formation after mild COVID-19. In TCRdb, the 5' RACE reads were re-called with MiXCR into one record per CDR3 protein. The sample includes 550,000 to 600,000 distinct CDR3 sequences, roughly 17% seen only once; the top ten take less than 10%. The length of the CDR3 is 14 residues. Germline assignment: CDR1 DFQATT and CDR2 SNEGSKA (reference sequence). Remarks on this clonotype: A read error may produce the germline difference seen at one junction end.

This TCR was recovered from an adult woman who had mild COVID-19 (a few samples of this study predate the infection). Cell type and time point are not known. The chain recombines TRBV20-1 with TRBJ1-2; tentative D call: TRBD1 (5 bases). Sequenced sample: PBMCs or a T cell subset sorted from them (not recorded which). For the CDR3, the DNA is TGCAGTGCTAGGGAAAGGGGCTCTAACTATTGCTACACCTTC. Protein product: CSARERGSNYCYTF.